This T cell receptor (beta chain) was sequenced during a study of tumor-infiltrating lymphocytes in primary liver carcinoma. Whole-study context: Stage T1-T3 N0M0 tumors spanned about 4.2 to 11 cm.

A constant-region primer served to make TCR beta cDNA from 500 to 550 ng total RNA. Slightly modified ARM-PCR served as the procedure for the TCR beta libraries. These libraries came from three rounds of nested multiplex PCR. In the first two PCR rounds, TRBV1-TRBV30 forward primers were paired with a C-beta reverse primer, and each round lasted approximately 10 cycles. One entry per CDR3 protein results from TCRdb running MiXCR on the multiplex PCR reads. This repertoire shows some 200,000 distinct CDR3 sequences, approximately 65% found once; its top ten account for about 7.1%. Unsorted whole blood yielded the blood RNA, and germline DNA was also extracted. A four-milliliter peripheral blood sample was collected before surgery. In its sample, this clonotype was seen many times. Its target is unknown. V was cut by 0 bases and J by 5 bases, with 12 bases left in between. The germline gives CDR1 MNHEY, CDR2 SVGAGI. The CDR3 length is 15 residues.

Whole-study findings and limits: Relative to blood, tumors carried a significantly larger fraction of the repertoire in their top 250 clones (p = 0.039). Tumor region pairs shared more overlap than did tumor-adjacent and tumor-blood pairs.

The J gene is TRBJ2-3, the V gene TRBV6-5, with a tentative D call TRBD1 (8 bases). This receptor was taken from a woman in her fifties or sixties with primary liver carcinoma and hepatitis B virus infection. The sample consisted of peripheral blood. The CDR3, as DNA: TGTGCCAGCAGTTACTCGAACAGGGGGGGAGATACGCAGTATTTT. Encoded protein: CASSYSNRGGDTQYF.